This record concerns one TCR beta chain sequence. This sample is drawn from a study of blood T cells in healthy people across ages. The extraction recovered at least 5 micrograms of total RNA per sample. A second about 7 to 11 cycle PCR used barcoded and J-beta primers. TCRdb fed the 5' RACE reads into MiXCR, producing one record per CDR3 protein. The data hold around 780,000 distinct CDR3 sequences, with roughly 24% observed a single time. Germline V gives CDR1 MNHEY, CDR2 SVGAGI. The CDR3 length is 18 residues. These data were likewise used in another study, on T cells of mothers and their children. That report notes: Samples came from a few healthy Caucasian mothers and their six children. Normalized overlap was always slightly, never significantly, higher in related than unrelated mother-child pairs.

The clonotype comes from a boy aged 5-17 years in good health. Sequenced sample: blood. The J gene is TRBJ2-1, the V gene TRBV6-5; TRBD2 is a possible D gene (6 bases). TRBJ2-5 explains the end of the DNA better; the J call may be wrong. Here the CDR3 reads CASSYSNAPRKGGETQYF. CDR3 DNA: TGTGCCAGCAGTTACTCGAACGCCCCTCGGAAGGGAGGAGAGACCCAGTACTTC.